This T cell receptor beta chain stems from a study of CD8 T cells in ankylosing spondylitis. Study-level results: Seemingly characteristic of ankylosing spondylitis blood was a TCR beta motif consisting of eight highly homologous variants.

Note on this clonotype: Its cognate antigen is unknown.

The germline V gene has CDR1 LNHDA and CDR2 SQIVND (reference sequence). The CDR3 is 13 amino acids. V lost 5 bases and J lost 4, with 11 bases in between. In TCRdb, the 5' RACE reads were re-called with MiXCR into one record per CDR3 protein. Altogether 350,000 to 450,000 distinct CDR3 sequences are present, about 25% being singletons, with the ten largest covering under 0.9%. This TCR came from a male donor with ankylosing spondylitis. The sequenced sample consisted of blood, either unsorted or a sorted T cell fraction (not recorded which). V usage is TRBV19 and J usage is TRBJ1-1; perhaps TRBD1 as D (6 bases). CDR3 amino acids: CASSQQGSTEAFF. The CDR3 region has the DNA TGTGCCAGTAGTCAACAGGGCAGCACTGAAGCTTTCTTT. Filled out from reference TRBV19 and TRBJ1-1, the complete variable domain reads DGGITQSPKYLFRKEGQNVTLSCEQNLNHDAMYWYRQDPGQGLRLIYYSQIVNDFQKGDIAEGYSVSREKKESFPLTVTSAQKNPTAFYLCASSQQGSTEAFFGQGTRLTVV.